Here is one T cell receptor beta chain with its context. These data belong to a study of blood T cell repertoires in COVID-19. Study at large: T cells, B-cell-depleted T cells, or PBMCs supplied cDNA or gDNA.

Some clones are missing from TCRdb's copy, which holds only in-frame ones; the method was immunoSEQ multiplex PCR. The data hold fewer than 80,000 clones, with around 90% observed a single time. The germline V gene encodes CDR1 MNHEY and CDR2 SMNVEV (reference sequence). This CDR3 is built from 15 residues. Between the trimmed V and J ends, which lost 8 bases and 3 bases, there was a span of 19 bases. This TCR came from a human donor in a cohort sampled during active COVID-19. Sample: peripheral blood. The rearrangement links TRBV27 to TRBJ1-2; D may be TRBD1 (6 bases). DNA of the CDR3: TGTGCCAGCGGGGATCCACAGGGAGACTACTATGGCTACACCTTC. This sequence encodes CASGDPQGDYYGYTF.